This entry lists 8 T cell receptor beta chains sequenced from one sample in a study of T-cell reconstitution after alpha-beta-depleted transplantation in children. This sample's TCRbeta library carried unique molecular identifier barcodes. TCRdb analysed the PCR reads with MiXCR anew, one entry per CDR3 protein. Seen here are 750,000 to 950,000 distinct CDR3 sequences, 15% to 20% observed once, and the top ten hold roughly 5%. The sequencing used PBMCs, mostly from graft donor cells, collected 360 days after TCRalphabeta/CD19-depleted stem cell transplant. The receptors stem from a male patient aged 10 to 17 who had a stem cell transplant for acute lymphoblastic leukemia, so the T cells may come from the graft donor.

The CDR3 region has the DNA TGTGCCAGCAGTGAAGGAGGGGGTGGGGAACTCGGCGAGCAGTACTTC. Its protein product is CASSEGGGGELGEQYF. This chain joins TRBV2 and TRBJ2-7; a possible D gene is TRBD1 (6 bases). Trimming stripped 1 base from V and 6 bases from J, with 19 bases between. The CDR3 totals 16 residues. From germline, CDR1 is SNHLY and CDR2 FYNNEI.

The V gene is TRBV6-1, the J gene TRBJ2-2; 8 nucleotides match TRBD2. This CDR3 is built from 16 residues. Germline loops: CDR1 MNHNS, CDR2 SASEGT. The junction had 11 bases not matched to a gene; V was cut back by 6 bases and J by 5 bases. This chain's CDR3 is CASSREAGASTGELFF. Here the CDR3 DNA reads TGTGCCAGCAGCCGGGAAGCGGGAGCAAGTACCGGGGAGCTGTTTTTT.

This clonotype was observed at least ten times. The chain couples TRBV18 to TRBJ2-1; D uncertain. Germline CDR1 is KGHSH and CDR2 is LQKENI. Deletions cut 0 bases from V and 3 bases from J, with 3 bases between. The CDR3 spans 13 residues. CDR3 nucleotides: TGTGCCAGCTCACCACCAATCTACAATGAGCAGTTCTTC. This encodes CASSPPIYNEQFF. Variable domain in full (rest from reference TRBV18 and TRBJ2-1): NAGVMQNPRHLVRRRGQEARLRCSPMKGHSHVYWYRQLPEEGLKFMVYLQKENIIDESGMPKERFSAEFPKEGPSILRIQQVVRGDSAAYFCASSPPIYNEQFFGPGTRLTVL.

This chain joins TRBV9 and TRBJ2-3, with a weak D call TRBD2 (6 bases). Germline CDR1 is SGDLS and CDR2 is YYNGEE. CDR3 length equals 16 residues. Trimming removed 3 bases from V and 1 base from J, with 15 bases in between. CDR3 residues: CASSEGEAGGTDTQYF. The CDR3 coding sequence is TGTGCCAGCAGCGAAGGGGAGGCCGGGGGCACAGATACGCAGTATTTT.

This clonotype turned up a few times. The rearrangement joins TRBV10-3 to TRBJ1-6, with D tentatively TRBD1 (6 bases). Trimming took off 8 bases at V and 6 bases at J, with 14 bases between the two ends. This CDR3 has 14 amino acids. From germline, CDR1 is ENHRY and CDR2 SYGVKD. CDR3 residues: CAIGLQGSNSPLHF. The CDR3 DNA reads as TGTGCCATCGGGCTACAGGGAAGTAATTCACCCCTCCACTTT.

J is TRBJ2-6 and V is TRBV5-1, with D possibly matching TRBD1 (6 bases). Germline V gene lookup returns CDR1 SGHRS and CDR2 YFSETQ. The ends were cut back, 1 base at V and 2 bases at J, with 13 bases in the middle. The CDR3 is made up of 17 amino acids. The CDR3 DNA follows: TGCGCCAGCAGCTTGACAGTGGGGGCGACTGGGGCCAACGTCCTGACTTTC. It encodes CASSLTVGATGANVLTF.

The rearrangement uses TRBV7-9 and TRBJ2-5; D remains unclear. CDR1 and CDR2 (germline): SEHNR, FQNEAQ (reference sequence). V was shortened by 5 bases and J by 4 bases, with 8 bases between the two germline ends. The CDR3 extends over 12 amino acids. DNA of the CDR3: TGTGCCAGCAGCACATATTCAGAGACCCAGTACTTC. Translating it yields CASSTYSETQYF. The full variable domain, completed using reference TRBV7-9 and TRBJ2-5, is DTGVSQNPRHKITKRGQNVTFRCDPISEHNRLYWYRQTLGQGPEFLTYFQNEAQLEKSRLLSDRFSAERPKGSFSTLEIQRTEQGDSAMYLCASSTYSETQYFGPGTRLLVL.

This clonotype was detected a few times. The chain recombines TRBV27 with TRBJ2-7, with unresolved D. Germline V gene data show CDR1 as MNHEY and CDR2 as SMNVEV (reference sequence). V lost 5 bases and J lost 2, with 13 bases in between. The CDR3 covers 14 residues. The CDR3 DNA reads TGTGCCAGCAGTGCCTTGTTGAATGCCTACGAGCAGTACTTC. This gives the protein CASSALLNAYEQYF.